The 30 T cell receptor beta chains below were found in one sample sequenced in a study of identical twins. TCRdb itself ran the 5' RACE reads through MiXCR, one entry per CDR3 protein. The data contain approximately 680,000 distinct CDR3 sequences, around 7.4% of them seen just once; the ten biggest clones take up around 1.6%. These data were also filed under a second study, of yellow fever vaccine responses in identical twins.

Sequenced material: PBMCs. Receptors originate from a woman between 18 and 30 years old in good health.

This clonotype was seen repeatedly, ten times or more. The J gene is TRBJ1-2, the V gene TRBV29-1, with a tentative D call TRBD1 (5 bases). The CDR3 contains 11 residues. Between the trimmed V and J ends, which lost 6 bases and 4 bases, there was a span of 9 bases. Germline loops: CDR1 SQVTM, CDR2 ANQGSEA. The CDR3 DNA reads TGCAGCGTCGACACAGGCTATGGCTACACCTTC. Translated, it gives CSVDTGYGYTF.

This chain connects TRBV7-2 to TRBJ2-7; 13 bases match TRBD2. From germline, CDR1 is SGHTA and CDR2 FQGNSA. The J segment lost 6 bases and the V segment lost 0 bases, leaving 14 bases of the junction unmatched. CDR3 length equals 19 residues. CDR3 DNA sequence: TGTGCCAGCAGCTTAGCCGGACTAGCGGGAGTTTTAGGGCCTTCCGAGCAGTACTTC. Translating gives CASSLAGLAGVLGPSEQYF.

CDR3 amino acids: CASSLWRAGANVLTF. The CDR3 DNA is TGTGCCAGCAGTTTATGGAGGGCTGGGGCCAACGTCCTGACTTTC. The rearrangement joins TRBV28 to TRBJ2-6, with TRBD2 as a possible D gene (5 bases). Trimming stripped 0 bases from V and 2 bases from J, with 5 bases between. The CDR3 covers 15 residues. The germline CDR1 and CDR2 sequences are MDHEN and SYDVKM.

This clonotype was counted between two and nine times. The V and J genes are TRBV20-1 and TRBJ1-6; D remains ambiguous. Trimming pared 0 bases from V and 1 base from J, leaving 13 bases between. This CDR3 contains 17 residues. CDR1 DFQATT and CDR2 SNEGSKA come from the germline V gene (reference sequence). Here the CDR3 reads CSARDSGVRSYNSPLHF. CDR3 DNA sequence: TGCAGTGCTAGAGATTCCGGAGTTCGGTCCTATAATTCACCCCTCCACTTT.

Only a few counts were recorded for this clonotype. The chain recombines TRBV9 with TRBJ2-5, with a weak D call TRBD1 (6 bases). V lost 0 bases and J 1 base, leaving 7 bases between the germline ends. Germline V gene data show CDR1 as SGDLS and CDR2 as YYNGEE. CDR3 length: 14 amino acids. Written as DNA, the CDR3 is TGTGCCAGCAGCGTAGGAGGGGGCCAAGAGACCCAGTACTTC. Its translation: CASSVGGGQETQYF.

J is TRBJ2-7 and V is TRBV29-1; 13 nucleotides agree with TRBD2. The V gene end was trimmed by 7 bases and the J gene end by 6 bases; junction bases not matched to a gene: 6. Germline assignment: CDR1 SQVTM and CDR2 ANQGSEA. The CDR3 consists of 13 residues. The chain's CDR3 is CSGIGLAGAEQYF. The CDR3 DNA reads as TGCAGCGGAATCGGACTAGCGGGAGCCGAGCAGTACTTC.

The V gene is TRBV5-1, the J gene TRBJ2-1, with 13 bases aligning to TRBD2. Germline V CDR1 and CDR2: SGHRS, YFSETQ. V shed 3 bases, J shed 6 bases, and the junction held 12 bases outside the gene matches. The CDR3 spans 18 residues. The CDR3 loop is CASSSEPLLAGGRNEQFF. DNA for the CDR3: TGCGCCAGCAGCTCCGAACCTTTACTAGCGGGAGGGCGCAATGAGCAGTTCTTC.

The chain carries TRBV20-1 and TRBJ1-1, with a possible D match to TRBD1 (5 bases). The CDR3 runs 17 residues. Trimming removed 3 bases from V and 1 base from J, with 21 bases in between. Germline values: CDR1 DFQATT, CDR2 SNEGSKA (reference sequence). Here the CDR3 DNA reads TGCAGTGCTAGTGCGGTTTTGTTGGGGGGGAAGAACACTGAAGCTTTCTTT. This sequence encodes CSASAVLLGGKNTEAFF.

This clonotype was picked up many times. The gene calls are TRBV7-9 and TRBJ1-4; the D is unclear. Germline CDR1 is SEHNR and CDR2 is FQNEAQ (reference sequence). CDR3 length: 14 residues. V was clipped by 1 base and J by 7 bases, with 10 bases between them. Here the CDR3 reads CASSLVAAGEKLFF. The DNA of the CDR3 is TGTGCCAGCAGCTTAGTGGCTGCTGGTGAAAAACTGTTTTTT.

The V gene is TRBV24-1, the J gene TRBJ1-4; tentative D call: TRBD1 (6 bases). The CDR3 spans 17 residues. V was pared by 4 bases and J by 0 bases, with 14 bases between. Germline CDR1 KGHDR, CDR2 SFDVKD. CDR3 nucleotides: TGTGCCACCAGTGACGGGGCAGGGGAGGCAACTAATGAAAAACTGTTTTTT. It specifies CATSDGAGEATNEKLFF.

This clonotype was seen a few times. CDR3 in DNA: TGTGCCAGCAGTGTCCCCGGGACAGAATACGAGCAGTACGTC. This gives the protein CASSVPGTEYEQYV. This chain connects TRBV25-1 to TRBJ2-7, with 7 positions matching TRBD1. With 4 bases clipped from V and 4 bases from J, the junction kept 7 bases outside the gene matches. CDR3 length: 14 residues. Germline V gene lookup returns CDR1 MGHDK and CDR2 SYGVNS.

There are many counts of this clonotype. The genes are TRBV16 and TRBJ2-7; D is possibly TRBD1 or TRBD2 (5 bases each). The ends were cut back, 4 bases at V and 6 bases at J, with 10 bases in the middle. Per germline, CDR1 KGHSY and CDR2 FQNENV. The CDR3 is 12 residues long. CDR3 bases: TGTGCCAGCAGCCCGGGGCGGAGCGAGCAGTACTTC. It codes for CASSPGRSEQYF.

This rearrangement joins TRBV20-1 to TRBJ1-5; D is possibly TRBD1 (5 bases). Trimming stripped 4 bases from V and 6 bases from J, with 10 bases between. The CDR3 runs 12 residues. Germline V gene data show CDR1 as DFQATT and CDR2 as SNEGSKA (reference sequence). The chain's CDR3 is CSAKQGLQPQHF. CDR3 coding DNA: TGCAGTGCTAAGCAGGGACTTCAGCCCCAGCATTTT.

The chain employs TRBV4-1 and TRBJ2-1; TRBD2 agrees at 7 bases. The CDR3 runs to 17 residues. Germline CDR1 is MGHRA and CDR2 is YSYEKL. Unmatched junction bases numbered 12, after V lost 1 base and J lost 6 bases. Written as DNA, the CDR3 is TGCGCCAGCAGCCAAGTTGAAGCGGGACGGGTCACCAATGAGCAGTTCTTC. Translation: CASSQVEAGRVTNEQFF.

This clonotype has at least ten counts. The chain employs TRBV12-3 or TRBV12-4 and TRBJ2-1; TRBD1 aligns across 12 bases. V lost 2 bases and J lost 4; bases outside the gene matches: 3. This CDR3 region has 16 residues. CDR3 nucleotide sequence: TGTGCCAGCAGTTTAAGGGACAGGGGGCTATACAATGAGCAGTTCTTC. Residues: CASSLRDRGLYNEQFF.

The table lists this clonotype with a few counts. This rearrangement joins TRBV5-3 to TRBJ1-5; 9 positions match TRBD1. TRBV5-3 is an open reading frame whose function is uncertain. The trim removed 4 bases at V and 0 bases at J, leaving 14 bases unmatched. The CDR3 contains 19 residues. The CDR3 bases are TGTGCCAGAAGCCATTACCGGGACAGGGCCTCTTATAGCAATCAGCCCCAGCATTTT. Its protein product is CARSHYRDRASYSNQPQHF.

This chain links TRBV6-2 or TRBV6-3 with TRBJ2-1, with 13 bases fitting TRBD2. This CDR3 is 18 amino acids long. The J segment lost 0 bases and the V segment lost 5 bases, leaving 7 bases of the junction unmatched. Germline-derived CDR1 and CDR2 are MNHEY and SVGEGT. The CDR3 loop reads CASSQGTSGTRSYNEQFF. Here the CDR3 DNA reads TGTGCCAGCAGTCAAGGGACTAGCGGGACACGCTCCTACAATGAGCAGTTCTTC.

This clonotype turned up a few times. This chain uses TRBV11-2 with TRBJ2-5, with D unresolved. V shed 0 bases and J shed 4 bases, with 6 bases lying between them. Germline V CDR1 and CDR2: SGHAT, FQNNGV. CDR3 length equals 13 residues. The CDR3 region is CASSLDWGETQYF. CDR3 sequence (DNA): TGTGCCAGCAGCTTAGATTGGGGAGAGACCCAGTACTTC.

This clonotype was counted ten times or more. The J gene is TRBJ2-6, the V gene TRBV2; D ambiguous. This CDR3 comprises 15 residues. With 4 bases removed from V and 0 bases from J, the gap between germline ends came to 7 bases. The germline V gene has CDR1 SNHLY and CDR2 FYNNEI. CDR3 sequence (DNA): TGTGCCAGCAGTGTTAAAAGCTCTGGGGCCAACGTCCTGACTTTC. Translating gives CASSVKSSGANVLTF.

The genes are TRBV6-5 and TRBJ2-5; no clear D. The germline V gene encodes CDR1 MNHEY and CDR2 SVGAGI. The CDR3 is made up of 16 amino acids. The V end was cut by 2 bases, the J end by 1 base, with 14 bases between. CDR3 loop: CASSYQFSGSQETQYF. The CDR3, as DNA: TGTGCCAGCAGTTACCAGTTCAGTGGCAGCCAAGAGACCCAGTACTTC.

The chain couples TRBV10-3 to TRBJ2-5; D not certain. Germline CDR1 reads ENHRY; CDR2 reads SYGVKD. Trimming pared 6 bases from V and 5 bases from J, leaving 16 bases between. The CDR3 sequence is 14 residues long. The CDR3 is CAISSSPKEETQYF. CDR3 coding DNA: TGTGCCATCAGCTCGAGCCCGAAGGAGGAGACCCAGTACTTC.

This clonotype was detected many times. The rearrangement links TRBV6-5 to TRBJ1-5, with D uncertain. The CDR3 is 14 amino acids. Trimming pared 0 bases from V and 0 bases from J, leaving 3 bases between. Germline V gives CDR1 MNHEY, CDR2 SVGAGI. The DNA for the CDR3 is TGTGCCAGCAGTTACTCGAGTAGCAATCAGCCCCAGCATTTT. It translates to CASSYSSSNQPQHF.

The rearrangement links TRBV6-5 to TRBJ1-6; D may be TRBD1 (5 bases). With 0 bases removed from V and 7 bases from J, the gap between germline ends came to 13 bases. Germline V gene data show CDR1 as MNHEY and CDR2 as SVGAGI. The CDR3 contains 16 residues. The CDR3 loop is CASSYSVRGGNSPLHF. CDR3 in DNA: TGTGCCAGCAGTTACTCGGTACGTGGGGGGAATTCACCCCTCCACTTT.

This clonotype has just a few counts. The rearrangement links TRBV29-1 to TRBJ1-4, with 10 bases fitting TRBD1. The CDR3 is 14 residues long. V shed 1 base and J 10 bases; nucleotides not matched to a gene: 6. Looked up from germline, CDR1 is SQVTM and CDR2 is ANQGSEA. The CDR3 DNA sequence: TGCAGCGTTGAAGTAAGGGACAGGGGTTTAAAACTGTTTTTT. Protein: CSVEVRDRGLKLFF.

This clonotype was counted ten times or more. The J gene is TRBJ1-6, the V gene TRBV10-3; TRBD1 is a possible D gene (5 bases). Germline CDR1 and CDR2: ENHRY and SYGVKD. With 0 bases removed from V and 10 bases from J, the gap between germline ends came to 16 bases. The CDR3 loop spans 16 amino acids. CDR3 region: CAISESTGQGVSPLHF. CDR3 sequence (DNA): TGTGCCATCAGTGAGTCGACGGGGCAGGGAGTGTCACCCCTCCACTTT.

The V call is TRBV5-1, the J call TRBJ1-3; 8 bases fit TRBD1. From germline, CDR1 is SGHRS and CDR2 YFSETQ. The CDR3 loop spans 16 amino acids. V lost 3 bases, J lost 2 bases, and 7 bases stayed unmatched. CDR3 protein: CASSWTGMGPGNTIYF. The DNA of the CDR3 is TGCGCCAGCAGCTGGACAGGGATGGGTCCTGGAAACACCATATATTTT. Using reference TRBV5-1 and TRBJ1-3 for the parts outside the CDR3, the full variable domain is KAGVTQTPRYLIKTRGQQVTLSCSPISGHRSVSWYQQTPGQGLQFLFEYFSETQRNKGNFPGRFSGRQFSNSRSEMNVSTLELGDSALYLCASSWTGMGPGNTIYFGEGSWLTVV.

V is TRBV29-1 and J is TRBJ2-1, with TRBD2 matching over 8 bases. The germline V gene has CDR1 SQVTM and CDR2 ANQGSEA. V was clipped by 7 bases and J by 4 bases; unmatched bases: 15. The CDR3 covers 16 residues. The CDR3 loop is CSAPPPEAGAYNEQFF. CDR3 nucleotide sequence: TGCAGCGCCCCGCCCCCCGAAGCGGGAGCATACAATGAGCAGTTCTTC.

The chain links TRBV12-3 or TRBV12-4 to TRBJ2-7, with D perhaps TRBD1 (5 bases). Deletions cut 3 bases from V and 2 bases from J, with 11 bases between. The CDR3 covers 14 residues. The CDR3 loop reads CASSFKGPAYEQYF. Written as DNA, the CDR3 is TGTGCCAGCAGTTTCAAGGGGCCCGCCTACGAGCAGTACTTC.

The rearrangement links TRBV2 to TRBJ2-7, with TRBD2 matching over 8 bases. The CDR3 is 13 residues long. Germline loops: CDR1 SNHLY, CDR2 FYNNEI. Trimming cost V 7 bases and J 7 bases; bases outside gene matches: 9. The CDR3 is CASKAGAFGEQYF. In DNA, the CDR3 is TGTGCCAGCAAAGCGGGAGCCTTCGGGGAGCAGTACTTC.

This clonotype was found many times. The chain links TRBV12-3 or TRBV12-4 to TRBJ1-2; 9 bases agree with TRBD1. The junction had 7 bases not matched to a gene; V was cut back by 0 bases and J by 8 bases. The CDR3 contains 15 residues. DNA of the CDR3: TGTGCCAGCAGTTTAGCTCCCGACAGGGGGGGCGGCTACACCTTC. Protein product: CASSLAPDRGGGYTF.